A selection of T cell receptor beta chains follows, all from one sample in a study of shared clonotypes between healthy human individuals. Assay: immunoSEQ multiplex PCR; the TCRdb copy retains only in-frame clones and omits some. This table has about 1.5 million clones, approximately 98% appearing once. Sequenced input: naive CD4+ T cells sorted from blood. The receptors were gathered from a man younger than 40 in good health. Both conserved end residues are part of each CDR3. The D gene is left open where the match is weak. Clone size is not always given. Where it is, it says once, few, many or a class for expanded clones.

J gene: TRBJ2-3; D gene: TRBD2; clone size: .; V gene: TRBV27; CDR3 protein: CASSFGPRGVTDTQYF; CDR3 DNA: TGTGCCAGCAGTTTTGGGCCCCGGGGGGTGACAGATACGCAGTATTTT
J gene: TRBJ1-5; D gene: TRBD1; clone size: .; V gene: TRBV19; CDR3 protein: CASRSRTGHSNQPQHF; CDR3 DNA: TGTGCCAGTAGGAGTAGGACAGGACATAGCAATCAGCCCCAGCATTTT
J gene: TRBJ2-2; D gene: TRBD2; clone size: .; V gene: TRBV5-1; CDR3 protein: CASSRGTSGFWNAGELFF; CDR3 DNA: TGCGCCAGCAGCCGGGGGACTAGCGGGTTTTGGAATGCCGGGGAGCTGTTTTTT
J gene: TRBJ1-2; D gene: .; clone size: .; V gene: TRBV18; CDR3 protein: CASSPPQGRNYGYTF; CDR3 DNA: TGTGCCAGCTCACCACCGCAGGGAAGGAACTATGGCTACACCTTC
J gene: TRBJ2-2; D gene: .; clone size: .; V gene: TRBV7-2; CDR3 protein: CASSLVGGELFF; CDR3 DNA: TGTGCCAGCAGCTTAGTAGGCGGGGAGCTGTTTTTT
J gene: TRBJ1-5; D gene: .; clone size: .; V gene: TRBV19; CDR3 protein: CASLTQGYSNQPQHF; CDR3 DNA: TGTGCCAGTTTGACTCAGGGTTATAGCAATCAGCCCCAGCATTTT
J gene: TRBJ1-5; D gene: .; clone size: .; V gene: TRBV19; CDR3 protein: CASSIGRNSNQPQHF; CDR3 DNA: TGTGCCAGTAGTATTGGGCGGAATAGCAATCAGCCCCAGCATTTT
J gene: TRBJ1-2; D gene: TRBD1; clone size: once; V gene: TRBV20-1; CDR3 protein: CSARTGNGYTF; CDR3 DNA: TGCAGTGCAAGGACAGGGAATGGCTACACCTTC
J gene: TRBJ2-7; D gene: TRBD1; clone size: once; V gene: TRBV18; CDR3 protein: CASSPGTGPEEQYF; CDR3 DNA: TGTGCCAGCTCACCCGGGACAGGGCCTGAGGAGCAGTACTTC
J gene: TRBJ2-1; D gene: TRBD2; clone size: once; V gene: TRBV19; CDR3 protein: CASSAGTSAYNEQFF; CDR3 DNA: TGTGCCAGTAGCGCAGGGACTAGCGCCTACAATGAGCAGTTCTTC
J gene: TRBJ1-4; D gene: .; clone size: .; V gene: TRBV18; CDR3 protein: CASSPFPRSEELFF; CDR3 DNA: TGTGCCAGCTCACCATTTCCCCGATCGGAGGAACTGTTTTTT
J gene: TRBJ2-2; D gene: .; clone size: once; V gene: TRBV11-2; CDR3 protein: CASSPLGRATGELFF; CDR3 DNA: TGTGCCAGCAGCCCGTTGGGCAGGGCGACCGGGGAGCTGTTTTTT
J gene: TRBJ2-1; D gene: .; clone size: .; V gene: TRBV14; CDR3 protein: CASSQLATPWNEQFF; CDR3 DNA: TGTGCCAGCAGCCAACTGGCCACTCCCTGGAATGAGCAGTTCTTC
J gene: TRBJ2-2; D gene: .; clone size: .; V gene: TRBV14; CDR3 protein: CASSPLGNLRITGELFF; CDR3 DNA: TGTGCCAGCAGCCCATTAGGCAATCTCCGAATCACCGGGGAGCTGTTTTTT
J gene: TRBJ2-3; D gene: .; clone size: once; V gene: TRBV2; CDR3 protein: CASTIGVRATDTQYF; CDR3 DNA: TGTGCCAGCACTATTGGCGTACGGGCCACAGATACGCAGTATTTT
J gene: TRBJ2-4; D gene: TRBD2; clone size: .; V gene: TRBV7-9; CDR3 protein: CASSLGTSGGKNIQYF; CDR3 DNA: TGTGCCAGCAGCTTAGGGACTAGCGGGGGCAAAAACATTCAGTACTTC
J gene: TRBJ2-1; D gene: .; clone size: .; V gene: TRBV7-2; CDR3 protein: CASSLDRVLGQFF; CDR3 DNA: TGTGCCAGCAGCTTAGACAGGGTGTTAGGGCAGTTCTTC
J gene: TRBJ2-3; D gene: .; clone size: .; V gene: TRBV5-1; CDR3 protein: CASSLDSSAPIDTQYF; CDR3 DNA: TGCGCCAGCAGCTTGGATAGCTCAGCCCCTATAGATACGCAGTATTTT
J gene: TRBJ1-3; D gene: TRBD1; clone size: .; V gene: TRBV7-9; CDR3 protein: CASSAATGGTVGGNTIYF; CDR3 DNA: TGTGCCAGCAGCGCCGCGACAGGGGGCACGGTCGGTGGAAACACCATATATTTT
J gene: TRBJ2-7; D gene: .; clone size: .; V gene: TRBV5-1; CDR3 protein: CASMGPAISYEQYF; CDR3 DNA: TGCGCCAGCATGGGTCCAGCGATATCCTACGAGCAGTACTTC
J gene: TRBJ2-7; D gene: TRBD1; clone size: .; V gene: TRBV7-6; CDR3 protein: CASGYGDSPYEQYF; CDR3 DNA: TGTGCCAGCGGCTATGGGGACAGCCCCTACGAGCAGTACTTC
J gene: TRBJ2-2; D gene: .; clone size: .; V gene: TRBV5-1; CDR3 protein: CASTGLTGQSTGELFF; CDR3 DNA: TGCGCCAGCACCGGTCTGACTGGACAATCCACCGGGGAGCTGTTTTTT
J gene: TRBJ2-7; D gene: TRBD2; clone size: .; V gene: TRBV28; CDR3 protein: CASPTGLAVYEQYF; CDR3 DNA: TGTGCCAGCCCTACGGGACTAGCGGTCTACGAGCAGTACTTC
J gene: TRBJ2-1; D gene: .; clone size: once; V gene: TRBV9; CDR3 protein: CASSVWRGSYNEQFF; CDR3 DNA: TGTGCCAGCAGCGTATGGCGTGGCTCCTACAATGAGCAGTTCTTC
J gene: TRBJ2-1; D gene: TRBD2; clone size: .; V gene: TRBV5-4; CDR3 protein: CASSLGASGSLYEQFF; CDR3 DNA: TGTGCCAGCAGCCTAGGGGCTAGCGGGAGTTTGTATGAGCAGTTCTTC
J gene: TRBJ2-3; D gene: .; clone size: .; V gene: TRBV5-4; CDR3 protein: CASSLARWGTDTQYF; CDR3 DNA: TGTGCCAGCAGCTTGGCTAGATGGGGCACAGATACGCAGTATTTT
J gene: TRBJ2-4; D gene: .; clone size: .; V gene: TRBV5-4; CDR3 protein: CASSLENAKNIQYF; CDR3 DNA: TGTGCCAGCAGCTTGGAGAACGCCAAAAACATTCAGTACTTC
J gene: TRBJ1-4; D gene: TRBD1; clone size: .; V gene: TRBV6-1; CDR3 protein: CASSRQGRAGKLFF; CDR3 DNA: TGTGCCAGCAGCAGACAGGGACGGGCTGGAAAACTGTTTTTT
J gene: TRBJ2-7; D gene: .; clone size: .; V gene: TRBV7-8; CDR3 protein: CASSLGGPYEQYF; CDR3 DNA: TGTGCCAGCAGCTTAGGCGGACCCTACGAGCAGTACTTC
J gene: TRBJ1-5; D gene: .; clone size: .; V gene: TRBV27; CDR3 protein: CASSLDGFNQPQHF; CDR3 DNA: TGTGCCAGCAGCCTGGACGGCTTCAATCAGCCCCAGCATTTT
J gene: TRBJ2-6; D gene: .; clone size: .; V gene: TRBV6-5; CDR3 protein: CASSYLAGANVLTF; CDR3 DNA: TGTGCCAGCAGTTACCTCGCTGGGGCCAACGTCCTGACTTTC
J gene: TRBJ2-3; D gene: .; clone size: .; V gene: TRBV19; CDR3 protein: CASRGQNTDTQYF; CDR3 DNA: TGTGCCAGTAGAGGACAAAACACAGATACGCAGTATTTT
J gene: TRBJ1-5; D gene: TRBD1; clone size: .; V gene: TRBV6-6; CDR3 protein: CASSHTQGSSNQPQHF; CDR3 DNA: TGTGCCAGCAGTCACACACAGGGGAGCAGCAATCAGCCCCAGCATTTT
J gene: TRBJ2-7; D gene: .; clone size: .; V gene: TRBV5-1; CDR3 protein: CASSLGTRANEQYF; CDR3 DNA: TGCGCCAGCAGCTTGGGGACGAGGGCGAACGAGCAGTACTTC